The 26 T cell receptor beta chains reported below all come from one sample, sequenced in a study of CD4 and CD8 cells across lung adenocarcinoma regions. TCRdb processed the PCR reads anew with MiXCR; each CDR3 protein has one entry. Among tens of thousands of distinct CDR3 sequences listed, roughly 50% were seen once. The specimen sequenced was CD8+ T cells from the center of a lung tumor. These receptors were obtained from a male donor with lung adenocarcinoma. The CD4 and CD8 labels of this study may be unreliable.

The chain carries TRBV6-1 and TRBJ2-1; D gene uncertain. Trimming shortened V by 5 bases and J by 8 bases, and 16 bases separated the two germline ends. The length of the CDR3 is 14 residues. Per the germline V gene, CDR1 is MNHNS and CDR2 is SASEGT. CDR3 region: CASSPALKFDEQFF. The DNA of the CDR3 is TGTGCCAGCAGTCCCGCTCTGAAGTTCGATGAGCAGTTCTTC.

A few counts support this clonotype. The chain recombines TRBV5-3 with TRBJ2-7; TRBD2 aligns across 13 bases. TRBV5-3 has ORF status, its function being uncertain. The CDR3 contains 15 residues. Trimming at V came to 4 bases and at J to 6 bases, leaving 7 bases not matched to a gene. The CDR3 sequence: CARSPRLAGGCEQYF. Written as DNA, the CDR3 is TGTGCCAGAAGCCCCAGACTAGCGGGAGGTTGCGAGCAGTACTTC.

This chain links TRBV7-6 with TRBJ2-1; 14 bases are a match to TRBD2. With the DNA end fitting TRBJ2-5 better, the J assignment may be wrong. Germline-derived CDR1 and CDR2 are SGHVS and FNYEAQ. The CDR3 is 16 residues long. The CDR3 bases are TGTGCCAGCAGCTCGGGACTAGCGGGAGTGAGGGAGACCCAGTACTTC. Amino acid sequence: CASSSGLAGVRETQYF.

Worth noting for this clonotype: One end of the junction fails to match germline, which may point to a read error. The rearrangement joins TRBV10-2 to TRBJ2-3, with D possibly being TRBD2 (7 bases). The CDR3 spans 16 residues. The germline CDR1 and CDR2 sequences are WSHSY and SAAADI. The CDR3 coding sequence is TGCGCCAGCGGGGGGCCCGGGGGGCTACCCACAGAGACGCAGTATTTT. Translation: CASGGPGGLPTETQYF.

This chain links TRBV27 with TRBJ2-3; D might be TRBD1 or TRBD2, each matching 5 bases. The J call could be wrong; TRBJ2-7 is a better fit for the DNA end. This CDR3 has 16 amino acids. From germline, CDR1 is MNHEY and CDR2 SMNVEV (reference sequence). In nucleotides, the CDR3 is TGTGCCAGCCGCTTCTCGGGGCGGCGAGTCATAGATACGCAGTACTTC. It translates to CASRFSGRRVIDTQYF.

This clonotype appeared many times. This chain connects TRBV12-3 or TRBV12-4 to TRBJ2-1, with 9 bases fitting TRBD2. With 5 bases clipped from V and 7 bases from J, the junction kept 9 bases outside the gene matches. CDR3 length: 15 amino acids. CDR3 coding DNA: TGTGCCAGCAGTCCCATAGCGGGAGCTATAAATGAGCAGTTCTTC. Residues: CASSPIAGAINEQFF.

The chain links TRBV6-1 to TRBJ2-4; 9 nucleotides agree with TRBD2. CDR1 and CDR2 (germline): MNHNS, SASEGT. Trimming took 7 bases from V and 13 from J; bases not matched to a gene: 20. The CDR3 has 16 amino acids. The DNA of the CDR3 is TGTGCCAGCAACGCGGGGGGGACGAGCTCCTACAATGAGCAGTACTTC. Its translation: CASNAGGTSSYNEQYF.

This clonotype was seen repeatedly, ten times or more. The chain couples TRBV6-2 or TRBV6-3 to TRBJ1-2; D is possibly TRBD1 (6 bases). This CDR3 has 13 amino acids. Trimming took off 10 bases at V and 2 bases at J, with 14 bases between the two ends. Germline lookup yields CDR1 MNHEY and CDR2 SVGEGT. The DNA for the CDR3 is TGTGCCACCAGGGGAGTATTAAACTATGGCTACACCTTC. Translation gives CATRGVLNYGYTF.

This chain connects TRBV25-1 to TRBJ2-1; possibly TRBD1 for D (6 bases). This CDR3 is built from 14 residues. The germline gives CDR1 MGHDK, CDR2 SYGVNS. V was shortened by 4 bases and J by 13 bases, with 20 bases between the two germline ends. The CDR3 nucleotides are TGTGCCAGCAGTGTACCAGGGGCCGCCGAGACCCAGTTCTTC. Translated, it gives CASSVPGAAETQFF. Variable domain in full (rest from reference TRBV25-1 and TRBJ2-1): EADIYQTPRYLVIGTGKKITLECSQTMGHDKMYWYQQDPGMELHLIHYSYGVNSTEKGDLSSESTVSRIRTEHFPLTLESARPSHTSQYLCASSVPGAAETQFFGPGTRLTVL.

The chain joins TRBV6-5 to TRBJ1-1, with D tentatively TRBD1 (6 bases). This CDR3 has 15 amino acids. V was shortened by 0 bases and J by 5 bases, with 13 bases between the two germline ends. Germline CDR1 and CDR2: MNHEY and SVGAGI. The CDR3 DNA follows: TGTGCCAGCAGTTACTCGAAGCGGGGGGCAACTGAAGCTTTCTTT. Translated: CASSYSKRGATEAFF.

This clonotype was seen only once. V usage is TRBV6-1 and J usage is TRBJ2-3; tentative D call: TRBD2 (5 bases). The CDR3 runs 15 residues. The V and J ends lost 9 bases and 4 bases respectively, with 20 bases between them. The germline gives CDR1 MNHNS, CDR2 SASEGT. In DNA, the CDR3 is TGTGCCAGGGCCAAAGGCGGACGAGCGGCAGATACGCAGTATTTT. Translating it yields CARAKGGRAADTQYF.

This clonotype is medium-sized (0.01 to 0.1%). The J gene is TRBJ2-3, the V gene TRBV6-1; 11 bases line up with TRBD1. Germline values: CDR1 MNHNS, CDR2 SASEGT. Trimming at V came to 7 bases and at J to 1 base, leaving 1 base not matched to a gene. CDR3 size: 14 residues. The CDR3 region is CASMDRGRTDTQYF. The CDR3 nucleotides are TGTGCCAGCATGGACAGGGGGCGCACAGATACGCAGTATTTT.

Worth noting for this clonotype: Germline is not matched at one junction end, which may reflect a read error. V gene TRBV6-5 combines with J gene TRBJ2-5; TRBD2 matches 8 bases. This CDR3 region has 20 residues. Germline V gene lookup returns CDR1 MNHEY and CDR2 SVGAGI. The CDR3 bases are TGTGCCAGCAGTTACTCGATCGAGGGGCGGGGGGCCCGTGACCAAGAGACCCAGTATTTC. It encodes CASSYSIEGRGARDQETQYF.

As DNA, the CDR3 is TGTGCCAGCACGAGGAGCGGGGGGGGCGACGAAGAGACCCAGTACTTC. Its translation is CASTRSGGGDEETQYF. The chain carries TRBV6-1 and TRBJ2-5, with 10 bases aligning to TRBD2. V shed 7 bases, J shed 3 bases, and the junction held 11 bases outside the gene matches. This CDR3 has 16 residues. In germline, CDR1 is MNHNS, CDR2 SASEGT.

The rearrangement uses TRBV6-1 and TRBJ2-2; a weak D match, TRBD2 (5 bases). This CDR3 has 15 amino acids. Deletions cut 3 bases from V and 5 bases from J, with 13 bases between. Germline CDR1 is MNHNS and CDR2 is SASEGT. The CDR3 coding sequence is TGTGCCAGCAGTGAGGGCGCGGGTTGGACCGGGGAGCTGTTTTTT. It codes for CASSEGAGWTGELFF.

The chain combines TRBV20-1 with TRBJ2-5; 8 positions agree with TRBD2. The last part of the DNA fits TRBJ2-7 better; the J call may be wrong. The CDR3 has 16 amino acids. Germline CDR1 and CDR2: DFQATT and SNEGSKA (reference sequence). CDR3: CSAPRPASGRTYEQYF. In DNA, the CDR3 is TGCAGTGCTCCTAGGCCGGCTAGCGGGCGGACCTACGAGCAGTACTTC.

Remarks on this clonotype: A much larger clone lies a single base off, so this may be a read error. This sequence joins TRBV4-1 and TRBJ2-1; no definite D call. Germline assignment: CDR1 MGHRA and CDR2 YSYEKL. The V end was cut by 4 bases, the J end by 10 bases, with 17 bases between. This CDR3 has 14 amino acids. The CDR3 DNA reads TGCGCCAGCAGCCGAGATTCGGTTGCGAGCGAGCAGTTCTTC. It encodes CASSRDSVASEQFF.

This chain connects TRBV6-1 to TRBJ2-1; 7 bases fit TRBD1. In germline, CDR1 is MNHNS, CDR2 SASEGT. This CDR3 has 14 residues. CDR3 protein: CAGSQVLGTETQFF. The CDR3 bases are TGTGCGGGCAGCCAGGTCTTGGGGACAGAGACGCAGTTCTTC.

This clonotype showed up just a few times. This chain uses TRBV3-1 with TRBJ2-5; D possibly matches TRBD1 or TRBD2 (5 bases each). Trimming shortened V by 0 bases and J by 4 bases, and 15 bases separated the two germline ends. Germline V gene sequence: CDR1 LGHDT, CDR2 YNNKEL (reference sequence). The CDR3 is 16 residues long. CDR3 in amino acids: CASSQDRISGTETQYF. CDR3 in DNA: TGTGCCAGCAGCCAAGATCGGATTTCGGGGACAGAGACCCAGTACTTC.

Only a few counts were recorded for this clonotype. The V call is TRBV27, the J call TRBJ2-3; tentatively, D is TRBD2 (6 bases). The CDR3 spans 17 residues. Germline V CDR1 and CDR2: MNHEY, SMNVEV (reference sequence). Trimming left V 6 bases short and J 3 bases short, with 22 bases between. The CDR3 loop reads CASRYSAATGVTDTQYF. As DNA, the CDR3 is TGTGCCAGCAGATACTCGGCGGCAACGGGAGTGACAGATACGCAGTATTTT.

The genes are TRBV4-1 and TRBJ2-5; TRBD2 matches at 7 bases. This CDR3 is 15 amino acids long. The trim removed 0 bases at V and 7 bases at J, leaving 8 bases unmatched. Germline-derived CDR1 and CDR2 are MGHRA and YSYEKL. DNA of the CDR3: TGCGCCAGCAGCCAAGAGGGGGGGAGGGCCGGGACCCAGTACTTC. Protein product: CASSQEGGRAGTQYF.

The table lists this clonotype with a few counts. CDR3 sequence reads: CASRKASGGSYNEQFF. In DNA, the CDR3 is TGTGCCAGCAGAAAAGCTAGCGGGGGCTCCTACAATGAGCAGTTCTTC. The chain uses TRBV6-1 and TRBJ2-1; 10 bases are shared with TRBD2. This CDR3 has 16 amino acids. Germline CDR1 reads MNHNS; CDR2 reads SASEGT. The V and J ends lost 6 bases and 0 bases, in that order; junction bases with no gene match: 5.

In the case of this clonotype: At one end, the junction sequence differs from germline, possibly due to a read error. The J gene is TRBJ2-4, the V gene TRBV6-5; 7 bases map to TRBD2. From germline, CDR1 is MNHEY and CDR2 SVGAGI. The CDR3 is made up of 16 amino acids. This CDR3 reads CPSRDSGRGTKNTQYF. In DNA, the CDR3 is TGTCCCAGCCGCGACTCGGGGCGGGGGACCAAAAATACGCAGTATTTC.

The gene calls are TRBV27 and TRBJ2-5; the D is unclear. This CDR3 contains 13 residues. Trimming shortened V by 0 bases and J by 5 bases, and 7 bases separated the two germline ends. Germline assignment: CDR1 MNHEY and CDR2 SMNVEV (reference sequence). This CDR3 is CASSLSNEETQYF. The CDR3 nucleotides read TGTGCCAGCAGTTTATCGAATGAGGAGACCCAGTACTTC.

Concerning this clonotype: Germline and junction disagree at one end, which may indicate a read error. The chain employs TRBV6-1 and TRBJ2-5; 7 nucleotides agree with TRBD1. The germline CDR1 and CDR2 sequences are MNHNS and SASEGT. CDR3 size: 15 residues. CDR3 nucleotides: TGTGCCAGCACCATGGGACAGACCTACCAAGATACCCAGTACTTC. It codes for CASTMGQTYQDTQYF.

This clonotype was detected many times. The rearrangement links TRBV10-2 to TRBJ2-5; D perhaps matches TRBD2 (5 bases). The CDR3 is 13 residues long. Germline assignment: CDR1 WSHSY and CDR2 SAAADI. V lost 9 bases and J 1 base, leaving 12 bases between the germline ends. The DNA of the CDR3 is TGCGCCAGTTCACTAGTGGGCCAAGAGACCCAGTACTTC. It specifies CASSLVGQETQYF.